Below, 12 T cell receptor beta chains from the same sample are listed, as sequenced in a study of PD-L1 blockade in urothelial cancer. Documented time point: peripheral blood 6 weeks after treatment start. Here immunoSEQ multiplex PCR was the method, and the copy in TCRdb shows in-frame clones only, minus some. The sample carries under 30,000 clones, around 80% recorded once. The sample was PBMCs, taken around atezolizumab (anti-PD-L1) treatment. These TCRs come from a man aged 70 or older with urothelial cancer.

V and J are TRBV14 and TRBJ1-2; maybe TRBD1 (5 bases). V lost 1 base, J lost 3 bases, and 15 bases lay in between. Germline V gives CDR1 SGHDN, CDR2 FVKESK. This CDR3 has 16 residues. CDR3 loop: CASSQAFRGNYYGYTF. The CDR3 bases are TGTGCCAGCAGCCAAGCCTTCCGGGGGAACTACTATGGCTACACCTTC.

Concerning this clone: The sample carries other DNA sequences with the same CDR3. This sequence joins TRBV7-2 and TRBJ2-7, with a weak D call TRBD2 (5 bases). V gave up 4 bases and J gave up 3 bases, with 7 bases separating them. The length of the CDR3 is 12 residues. CDR1 and CDR2 (germline): SGHTA, FQGNSA. CDR3 protein: CASSSGYYEQYF. The DNA of the CDR3 is TGTGCCAGCAGCTCGGGGTACTACGAGCAGTACTTC.

This chain links TRBV11-2 with TRBJ1-2; 7 bases line up with TRBD1. The CDR3 is 15 amino acids. Trimming removed 5 bases from V and 5 bases from J; junction bases left unmatched: 11. CDR1 is SGHAT, CDR2 FQNNGV, per germline. As DNA, the CDR3 is TGTGCCAGCAGCGGTTTGAGGGGGCGCAGGTATGGCTACACCTTC. This sequence encodes CASSGLRGRRYGYTF.

For the CDR3, the DNA is TGTGCCAGTAGTATCTACAGTAGCAATCAGCCCCAGCATTTT. Its translation is CASSIYSSNQPQHF. The rearrangement uses TRBV19 and TRBJ1-5; D gene uncertain. The CDR3 extends over 14 amino acids. Trimming took off 3 bases at V and 0 bases at J, with 6 bases between the two ends. Germline loops: CDR1 LNHDA, CDR2 SQIVND (reference sequence). Drawing the rest from reference TRBV19 and TRBJ1-5, the complete variable domain is DGGITQSPKYLFRKEGQNVTLSCEQNLNHDAMYWYRQDPGQGLRLIYYSQIVNDFQKGDIAEGYSVSREKKESFPLTVTSAQKNPTAFYLCASSIYSSNQPQHFGDGTRLSIL.

V and J are TRBV28 and TRBJ1-1; D is possibly TRBD1 (5 bases). Trimming pared 5 bases from V and 4 bases from J, leaving 20 bases between. This CDR3 region has 16 residues. Looked up from germline, CDR1 is MDHEN and CDR2 is SYDVKM. CDR3 region: CASSPLPEGGGTEAFF. The CDR3 bases are TGTGCCAGCAGTCCCCTCCCGGAGGGCGGGGGCACTGAAGCTTTCTTT.

This clone has just a few counts. The chain is built from TRBV7-6 and TRBJ1-3; D is undetermined. In germline, CDR1 is SGHVS, CDR2 FNYEAQ. V lost 0 bases and J lost 2, with 8 bases in between. The CDR3 length is 15 residues. The CDR3 DNA is TGTGCCAGCAGCTTAGCGCTCAGTCCTGGAAACACCATATATTTT. This codes for CASSLALSPGNTIYF. Based on the CDR3 plus reference TRBV7-6 and TRBJ1-3, the full variable domain is GAGVSQSPRYKVTKRGQDVALRCDPISGHVSLYWYRQALGQGPEFLTYFNYEAQQDKSGLPNDRFSAERPEGSISTLTIQRTEQRDSAMYRCASSLALSPGNTIYFGEGSWLTVV.

The gene calls are TRBV18 and TRBJ2-3; D is ambiguous. There are 12 residues in the CDR3. The V and J ends lost 6 bases and 5 bases respectively, with 9 bases between them. Germline CDR1 is KGHSH and CDR2 is LQKENI. Here the CDR3 reads CASSRLGDTQYF. CDR3 sequence (DNA): TGTGCCAGCTCTCGACTCGGAGATACGCAGTATTTT.

This clone appeared a single time. The V and J genes are TRBV18 and TRBJ2-6, with TRBD2 matching 7 bases. This CDR3 is built from 19 residues. From germline, CDR1 is KGHSH and CDR2 LQKENI. The trim removed 3 bases at V and 0 bases at J, leaving 11 bases unmatched. CDR3 amino acids: CASSPPSWEGFSGANVLTF. For the CDR3, the DNA is TGTGCCAGCTCACCCCCGAGCTGGGAGGGATTCTCTGGGGCCAACGTCCTGACTTTC.

V is TRBV28 and J is TRBJ2-5; 14 nucleotides align to TRBD2. Germline CDR1 and CDR2: MDHEN and SYDVKM. The V segment lost 6 bases and the J segment 5 bases; nucleotides outside the gene matches: 8. This CDR3 is built from 16 residues. The CDR3 loop is CASRKGLAGGSETQYF. CDR3 DNA sequence: TGTGCCAGCAGAAAAGGACTAGCGGGAGGATCGGAGACCCAGTACTTC.

V gene TRBV10-3 combines with J gene TRBJ1-1; D is perhaps TRBD1 (6 bases). With 0 bases removed from V and 1 base from J, the gap between germline ends came to 9 bases. The CDR3 loop spans 15 amino acids. Germline CDR1 reads ENHRY; CDR2 reads SYGVKD. CDR3 residues: CAISESDRGNTEAFF. For the CDR3, the DNA is TGTGCCATCAGTGAGTCGGACAGAGGGAACACTGAAGCTTTCTTT.

The rearrangement links TRBV5-1 to TRBJ2-3, with TRBD1 as a possible D gene (5 bases). The V end lost 4 bases, the J end lost 5 bases, and 14 bases lay between the germline ends. CDR1 is SGHRS and CDR2 is YFSETQ in the germline V gene. This CDR3 has 14 residues. The CDR3 bases are TGCGCCAGCAGCCGTTGGGGCGCGGAAGATACGCAGTATTTT. The encoded protein is CASSRWGAEDTQYF.

This chain uses TRBV9 with TRBJ2-3, with D tentatively TRBD1 (5 bases). V shed 0 bases and J shed 3 bases, with 11 bases lying between them. CDR3 length: 15 amino acids. CDR1 and CDR2 from the germline V gene are SGDLS and YYNGEE. The CDR3 protein is CASSVDLGVTDTQYF. DNA for the CDR3: TGTGCCAGCAGCGTAGATCTAGGGGTAACAGATACGCAGTATTTT.